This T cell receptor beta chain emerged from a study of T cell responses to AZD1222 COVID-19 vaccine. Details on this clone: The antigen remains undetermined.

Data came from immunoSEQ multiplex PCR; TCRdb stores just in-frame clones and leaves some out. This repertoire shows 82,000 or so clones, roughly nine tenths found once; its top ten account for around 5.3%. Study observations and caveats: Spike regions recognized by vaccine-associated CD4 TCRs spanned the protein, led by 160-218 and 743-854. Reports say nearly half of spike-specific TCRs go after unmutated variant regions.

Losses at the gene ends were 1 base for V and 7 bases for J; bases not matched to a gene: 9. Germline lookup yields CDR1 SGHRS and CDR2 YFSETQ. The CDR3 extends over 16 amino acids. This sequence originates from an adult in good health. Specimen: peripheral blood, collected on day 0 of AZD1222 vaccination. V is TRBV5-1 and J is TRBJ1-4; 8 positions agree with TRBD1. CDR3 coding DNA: TGCGCCAGCAGCTTGAACGGCAGGGGGCAAGGTGAAAAACTGTTTTTT. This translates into CASSLNGRGQGEKLFF.